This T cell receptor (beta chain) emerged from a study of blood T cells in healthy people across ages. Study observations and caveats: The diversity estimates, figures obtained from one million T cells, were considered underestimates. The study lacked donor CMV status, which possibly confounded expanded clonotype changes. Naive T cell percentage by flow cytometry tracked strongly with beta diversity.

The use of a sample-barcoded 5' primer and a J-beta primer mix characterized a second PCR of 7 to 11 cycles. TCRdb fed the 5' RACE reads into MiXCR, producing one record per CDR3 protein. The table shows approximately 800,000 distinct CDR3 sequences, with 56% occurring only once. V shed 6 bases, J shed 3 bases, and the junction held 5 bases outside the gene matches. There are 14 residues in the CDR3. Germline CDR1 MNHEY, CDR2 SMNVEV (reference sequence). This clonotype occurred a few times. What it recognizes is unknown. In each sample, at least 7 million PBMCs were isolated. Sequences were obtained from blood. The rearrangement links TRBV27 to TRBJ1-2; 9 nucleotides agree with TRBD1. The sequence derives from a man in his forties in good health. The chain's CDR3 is CASRGQGIYYGYTF. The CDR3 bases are TGTGCCAGCAGGGGACAGGGTATCTACTATGGCTACACCTTC.